Presented here are 18 T cell receptor beta chains from one specimen sequenced in a study of cytomegalovirus exposure and HLA in healthy donors. The PCR ran on 60 Vbeta and 13 Jbeta primers. Measured with immunoSEQ multiplex PCR; TCRdb has only the in-frame clones, and not every one. This table holds around 210,000 clones. Material for sequencing was PBMCs. The source is a girl aged 2 to 9 in good health and CMV-seropositive.

This chain links TRBV19 with TRBJ1-2; a weak D match, TRBD1 (6 bases). V lost 3 bases and J lost 8, with 10 bases in between. Germline V gives CDR1 LNHDA, CDR2 SQIVND (reference sequence). The CDR3 loop spans 12 amino acids. CDR3 in DNA: TGTGCCAGTAGTATCCCAGGGGACGGCTACACCTTC. Protein: CASSIPGDGYTF.

Worth noting for this clone: Its ends do not fully match the called genes, so a read error is possible. V gene TRBV2 combines with J gene TRBJ2-1, with 7 bases aligning to TRBD1. The CDR3 loop spans 18 amino acids. Per germline, CDR1 SNHLY and CDR2 FYNNEI. For the CDR3, the DNA is TGTGCCAGCAGTGGGACCTTGACAGGGAAGAGCTCCTGCAATGAGCAGTTCTTC. Its protein is CASSGTLTGKSSCNEQFF.

The CDR3 here is CASRDAGENEQFF. The CDR3, as DNA: TGCGCCAGCAGGGACGCGGGAGAGAATGAGCAGTTCTTC. The chain couples TRBV5-1 to TRBJ2-1; 7 bases agree with TRBD2. The V segment lost 5 bases and the J segment 7 bases; nucleotides outside the gene matches: 6. The germline CDR1 and CDR2 sequences are SGHRS and YFSETQ. This CDR3 is 13 amino acids long.

The rearrangement joins TRBV30 to TRBJ1-2; 9 bases fit TRBD1. Trimming cost V 3 bases and J 6 bases; bases outside gene matches: 5. Germline V gene data show CDR1 as GTSNPN and CDR2 as SVGIG (reference sequence). This CDR3 has 13 residues. CDR3 coding DNA: TGTGCCTGGAGATCTCGGACAGGGGATGGCTACACCTTC. Translated: CAWRSRTGDGYTF.

This chain links TRBV20-1 with TRBJ1-2, with a possible D match to TRBD1 (6 bases). Germline V gene data show CDR1 as DFQATT and CDR2 as SNEGSKA (reference sequence). With 5 bases removed from V and 6 bases from J, the gap between germline ends came to 10 bases. The CDR3 runs 11 residues. As DNA, the CDR3 is TGCAGTGCTTTCCGGGACAATGGCTACACCTTC. It codes for CSAFRDNGYTF.

CDR3 amino acids: CASSVLRGAQRHEQYF. In nucleotides, the CDR3 is TGCGCCAGCAGCGTCCTGCGGGGGGCGCAACGGCACGAGCAGTACTTC. The J gene is TRBJ2-7, the V gene TRBV5-1; TRBD2 matches at 8 bases. Germline V gene lookup returns CDR1 SGHRS and CDR2 YFSETQ. The CDR3 runs to 16 residues. The ends lost 4 bases at V and 5 bases at J; junction bases unmatched: 14.

J is TRBJ2-5 and V is TRBV28, with no clear D. Germline V gene lookup returns CDR1 MDHEN and CDR2 SYDVKM. CDR3 size: 15 residues. The V and J ends lost 4 bases and 5 bases respectively, with 17 bases between them. DNA for the CDR3: TGTGCCAGCAGTTCCCCGCCTAGTGCATTTGAGACCCAGTACTTC. Translating it yields CASSSPPSAFETQYF.

The chain is built from TRBV5-1 and TRBJ1-2, with D possibly TRBD1 on 5 matching bases. The V end lost 4 bases, the J end lost 1 base, and 11 bases lay between the germline ends. The CDR3 covers 14 residues. The germline V gene encodes CDR1 SGHRS and CDR2 YFSETQ. The CDR3 DNA follows: TGCGCCAGCAGCGTGGACATCCTTAACTATGGCTACACCTTC. It yields the protein CASSVDILNYGYTF.

The chain links TRBV6-1 to TRBJ1-5; TRBD1 might be the D (5 bases). Germline values: CDR1 MNHNS, CDR2 SASEGT. There are 17 residues in the CDR3. Trimming shortened V by 0 bases and J by 4 bases, and 16 bases separated the two germline ends. This chain's CDR3 is CASSEAGGVVRNQPQHF. CDR3 bases: TGTGCCAGCAGTGAAGCGGGAGGGGTGGTACGGAATCAGCCCCAGCATTTT.

The rearrangement links TRBV19 to TRBJ2-7, with 11 positions matching TRBD1. CDR3 size: 16 residues. The junction had 9 bases not matched to a gene; V was cut back by 5 bases and J by 3 bases. Germline lookup yields CDR1 LNHDA and CDR2 SQIVND (reference sequence). As DNA, the CDR3 is TGTGCCAGTAGTGCACCGGGACAGGGGGAATTCTACGAGCAGTACTTC. Its protein is CASSAPGQGEFYEQYF.

This chain connects TRBV11-2 to TRBJ1-4; the D is unclear. The germline CDR1 and CDR2 sequences are SGHAT and FQNNGV. This CDR3 is 14 amino acids long. V was trimmed by 5 bases and J by 7 bases, leaving 14 bases between them. The CDR3 reads CASSAVESVEKLFF. Here the CDR3 DNA reads TGTGCCAGCAGCGCCGTTGAATCGGTTGAAAAACTGTTTTTT. Combining the CDR3 with reference TRBV11-2 and TRBJ1-4 gives the whole variable domain EAGVAQSPRYKIIEKRQSVAFWCNPISGHATLYWYQQILGQGPKLLIQFQNNGVVDDSQLPKDRFSAERLKGVDSTLKIQPAKLEDSAVYLCASSAVESVEKLFFGSGTQLSVL.

The CDR3 DNA follows: TGTGCCAGCAGCTTAGTAGCGGTTGAGCAGTTCTTC. Residues: CASSLVAVEQFF. V gene TRBV11-2 combines with J gene TRBJ2-1, with D perhaps matching TRBD2 (6 bases). This CDR3 region has 12 residues. The germline V gene has CDR1 SGHAT and CDR2 FQNNGV. The V gene lost 1 base and the J gene lost 9 bases, with 7 bases spanning the gap.

The CDR3 DNA is TGTGCCAGCAGTGAATCATTGGGACAGGGTGCTGGGGCCAACGTCCTGACTTTC. Amino acids: CASSESLGQGAGANVLTF. V is TRBV2 and J is TRBJ2-6; the match to TRBD1 covers 9 bases. Losses at the gene ends were 2 bases for V and 2 bases for J; bases not matched to a gene: 7. Germline CDR1 and CDR2: SNHLY and FYNNEI. The CDR3 length is 18 residues. Drawing the rest from reference TRBV2 and TRBJ2-6, the complete variable domain is EPEVTQTPSHQVTQMGQEVILRCVPISNHLYFYWYRQILGQKVEFLVSFYNNEISEKSEIFDDQFSVERPDGSNFTLKIRSTKLEDSAMYFCASSESLGQGAGANVLTFGAGSRLTVL.

The J gene is TRBJ1-4, the V gene TRBV20-1, with D hard to call. The germline CDR1 and CDR2 sequences are DFQATT and SNEGSKA (reference sequence). Deletions cut 6 bases from V and 6 bases from J, with 8 bases between. The CDR3 loop spans 11 amino acids. The CDR3 region is CSALRHEKLFF. For the CDR3, the DNA is TGCAGTGCCCTACGTCATGAAAAACTGTTTTTT.

The J gene is TRBJ2-2, the V gene TRBV6-5, with D maybe TRBD1 (5 bases). Germline values: CDR1 MNHEY, CDR2 SVGAGI. V lost 5 bases to trimming and J lost 5 bases, with 15 bases between them. There are 15 residues in the CDR3. The chain's CDR3 is CASSRQPIPTGELFF. For the CDR3, the DNA is TGTGCCAGCAGTCGACAGCCGATACCTACCGGGGAGCTGTTTTTT.

The CDR3 loop reads CASSIPGQPNSNQPQHF. The CDR3 bases are TGTGCCAGTAGTATCCCGGGACAGCCAAATAGCAATCAGCCCCAGCATTTT. The V and J genes are TRBV19 and TRBJ1-5; 7 bases are a match to TRBD1. The CDR3 runs to 17 residues. V trimming: 3 bases; J trimming: 0 bases; junction bases outside the gene matches: 8. Germline CDR1 is LNHDA and CDR2 is SQIVND (reference sequence).

V and J are TRBV6-6 and TRBJ1-5, with a possible D match to TRBD1 (6 bases). Germline values: CDR1 MNHNY, CDR2 SVGAGI (reference sequence). The CDR3 covers 14 residues. Trimming removed 7 bases from V and 5 bases from J, with 15 bases in between. The CDR3 DNA is TGTGCCAGCAAAGGGGGAGTAGTCGATCAGCCCCAGCATTTT. Translation gives CASKGGVVDQPQHF.

The chain combines TRBV5-1 with TRBJ2-7, with 13 nucleotides matching TRBD2. The J segment lost 2 bases and the V segment lost 3 bases, leaving 2 bases of the junction unmatched. Germline V gene data show CDR1 as SGHRS and CDR2 as YFSETQ. The CDR3 has 15 amino acids. CDR3 DNA: TGCGCCAGCAGCTCTGGACTAGCGGGAGCCTACGAGCAGTACTTC. It specifies CASSSGLAGAYEQYF.